The TCR beta chain described here comes from a study of cytomegalovirus exposure and HLA in healthy donors. Study context: Researchers found that roughly 81% of about 400 genotyped donors fell within the Caucasian-associated ancestry cluster. Findings of the study overall: Researchers reportedly found TCR beta sequences accurately predicted most subjects' HLA-A and HLA-B alleles. In a later analysis, DRB1 alleles had the most associated TCRs; HLA-C alleles the fewest. Under 20,000 TCR beta sequences were associated with HLA alleles at 0.05 false discovery rate in a later analysis.

This PCR relied on a set of 60 Vbeta primers and 13 Jbeta primers. Profiled with immunoSEQ multiplex PCR; TCRdb holds only in-frame clones, not every one. The sample carries more than 95,000 clones, around 80% recorded once. Concerning this clone: Its antigen is as yet unknown.

Germline V lookup: CDR1 MDHEN, CDR2 SYDVKM. The CDR3 is 16 amino acids. The V gene end was trimmed by 8 bases and the J gene end by 1 base; junction bases not matched to a gene: 7. Sequenced input: PBMCs. V usage is TRBV28 and J usage is TRBJ2-4; 11 nucleotides align to TRBD2. The receptor comes from a female donor in good health and CMV-seronegative. For the CDR3, the DNA is TGTGCCAGCTCACTAGCGGGAGTTCGTGCCAAAAACATTCAGTACTTC. Amino acids: CASSLAGVRAKNIQYF.